Shown below are 12 T cell receptor beta chains from a single sample sequenced in a study of spatial heterogeneity in lung cancer (dated by TCRdb to the late 2010s). Read against the paper, the sample's time point label means: sample taken at primary tumor resection. Whole RNA extracted from tumor and nontumor lung tissue, or from cryopreserved PBMC samples, was used for TCR sequencing without cell sorting. The library was generated by 5' RACE. TCRdb shows the sequencer as NextSeq 500. Through fastp at Q25 and MiXCR, TCRdb rebuilt clones from the public reads, retaining in-frame beta chains. For every CDR3 protein sequence, its rows merge into one entry that carries the most common genes and DNA. The sample data list approximately 44,000 distinct CDR3 sequences, and 12% of these were observed just once. The ten biggest clones cover roughly 40% of the sample. Sequencing used PBMCs, obtained at surgery. The origin of the receptors is a female donor with early-stage non-small cell lung cancer.

The chain uses TRBV6-2 or TRBV6-3 and TRBJ1-1; weak D call: TRBD1 (5 bases). The CDR3 is 14 amino acids. Per the germline V gene, CDR1 is MNHEY and CDR2 is SVGEGT. V was shortened by 6 bases and J by 0 bases, with 11 bases between the two germline ends. Here the CDR3 reads CASRADSMNTEAFF. In DNA, the CDR3 is TGTGCCAGCAGAGCAGACAGCATGAACACTGAAGCTTTCTTT.

This clonotype has a handful of counts. The V call is TRBV3-1, the J call TRBJ1-2; the D is unclear. CDR1 and CDR2 (germline): LGHDT, YNNKEL (reference sequence). This CDR3 contains 12 residues. The V gene lost 5 bases and the J gene lost 2 bases, with 6 bases spanning the gap. The CDR3 sequence is CASSGRNYGYTF. Here the CDR3 DNA reads TGTGCCAGCAGCGGCAGGAACTATGGCTACACCTTC.

The chain is built from TRBV20-1 and TRBJ1-2; no definite D call. The CDR3 extends over 12 amino acids. The germline V gene has CDR1 DFQATT and CDR2 SNEGSKA (reference sequence). Trimming took 6 bases from V and 0 from J, leaving 8 bases between them. The CDR3 sequence is CSAHRTNYGYTF. The CDR3 coding sequence is TGCAGTGCCCATCGAACTAACTATGGCTACACCTTC.

V is TRBV18 and J is TRBJ2-1; D could derive from TRBD1 or TRBD2 (5 bases each). The CDR3 sequence is 15 residues long. Trimming took off 0 bases at V and 8 bases at J, with 14 bases between the two ends. Germline V gives CDR1 KGHSH, CDR2 LQKENI. The chain's CDR3 is CASSPPWQGRDEQFF. The CDR3 DNA reads as TGTGCCAGCTCACCACCGTGGCAGGGACGCGATGAGCAGTTCTTC. The complete variable domain, with remaining parts taken from reference TRBV18 and TRBJ2-1, reads NAGVMQNPRHLVRRRGQEARLRCSPMKGHSHVYWYRQLPEEGLKFMVYLQKENIIDESGMPKERFSAEFPKEGPSILRIQQVVRGDSAAYFCASSPPWQGRDEQFFGPGTRLTVL.

This chain links TRBV5-4 with TRBJ1-2; tentative D call: TRBD1 (6 bases). The CDR3 sequence is 14 residues long. The V gene lost 3 bases and the J gene lost 7 bases, with 16 bases spanning the gap. Per the germline V gene, CDR1 is SGHNT and CDR2 is YYREEE (reference sequence). This CDR3 is CASSSRGGSFGYTF. In DNA, the CDR3 is TGTGCCAGCAGCTCCAGGGGCGGGTCATTTGGCTACACCTTC.

CDR3 sequence reads: CASTSRGGSDTQYF. The CDR3 DNA follows: TGTGCCAGCACGTCGCGGGGCGGCTCAGATACGCAGTATTTT. The chain recombines TRBV7-8 with TRBJ2-3, with D perhaps matching TRBD2 (6 bases). V lost 7 bases and J 4 bases, leaving 15 bases between the germline ends. CDR3 length: 14 amino acids. Germline-derived CDR1 and CDR2 are SGHVS and FQNEAQ.

V and J are TRBV11-2 and TRBJ2-5; D is unresolved. There are 14 residues in the CDR3. Looked up from germline, CDR1 is SGHAT and CDR2 is FQNNGV. The V and J ends lost 6 bases and 1 base respectively, with 12 bases between them. This CDR3 is CASSVTTSQETQYF. CDR3 coding DNA: TGTGCCAGCAGTGTAACTACCTCCCAAGAGACCCAGTACTTC.

The chain combines TRBV29-1 with TRBJ1-1; tentative D call: TRBD1 (6 bases). CDR1 is SQVTM and CDR2 is ANQGSEA in the germline V gene. V was trimmed by 7 bases and J by 7 bases, leaving 19 bases between them. The CDR3 has 13 residues. This chain's CDR3 is CSASGWTVIEAFF. CDR3 coding DNA: TGCAGCGCCTCAGGCTGGACAGTTATTGAAGCTTTCTTT. Together with reference TRBV29-1 and TRBJ1-1, the CDR3 gives the full variable domain: SAVISQKPSRDICQRGTSLTIQCQVDSQVTMMFWYRQQPGQSLTLIATANQGSEATYESGFVIDKFPISRPNLTFSTLTVSNMSPEDSSIYLCSASGWTVIEAFFGQGTRLTVV.

The chain couples TRBV29-1 to TRBJ2-1; D gene uncertain. The V and J ends lost 0 bases and 0 bases respectively, with 15 bases between them. CDR3 length: 17 amino acids. Per germline, CDR1 SQVTM and CDR2 ANQGSEA. CDR3 loop: CSVEDGLRKPSYNEQFF. In DNA, the CDR3 is TGCAGCGTTGAAGATGGTCTTCGCAAACCCTCCTACAATGAGCAGTTCTTC.

This clonotype was recorded many times. The CDR3 DNA sequence: TGTGCCAGCAGCAAGACAGGGAACACTGAAGCTTTCTTT. Encoded protein: CASSKTGNTEAFF. The rearrangement joins TRBV9 to TRBJ1-1, with D possibly TRBD1 on 6 matching bases. Looked up from germline, CDR1 is SGDLS and CDR2 is YYNGEE. V shed 4 bases and J shed 1 base, with 8 bases lying between them. The CDR3 has 13 amino acids. The variable domain in full, with the rest retrieved from reference TRBV9 and TRBJ1-1, is DSGVTQTPKHLITATGQRVTLRCSPRSGDLSVYWYQQSLDQGLQFLIQYYNGEERAKGNILERFSAQQFPDLHSELNLSSLELGDSALYFCASSKTGNTEAFFGQGTRLTVV.

This chain joins TRBV6-2 or TRBV6-3 and TRBJ2-7; 7 nucleotides align to TRBD2. This CDR3 is built from 13 residues. The germline gives CDR1 MNHEY, CDR2 SVGEGT. The trim removed 8 bases at V and 1 base at J, leaving 5 bases unmatched. The CDR3 coding sequence is TGTGCCAGCTCCCGGACTAGATCCTACGAGCAGTACTTC. It is translated as CASSRTRSYEQYF.

The sample holds a few counts of this clonotype. The chain recombines TRBV7-9 with TRBJ2-5; 8 bases line up with TRBD1. The CDR3 has 17 residues. Germline CDR1 is SEHNR and CDR2 is FQNEAQ (reference sequence). V lost 0 bases to trimming and J lost 2 bases; unmatched junction nucleotides: 8. The CDR3: CASSLADGTGGQETQYF. Here the CDR3 DNA reads TGTGCCAGCAGCTTAGCCGACGGGACAGGAGGACAAGAGACCCAGTACTTC.